This passage covers 15 T cell receptor beta chains from one sample sequenced in a study of cytomegalovirus exposure and HLA in healthy donors. Primers included in the PCR were 60 Vbeta and 13 Jbeta primers. Some clones are missing from TCRdb's copy, which holds only in-frame ones; the method was immunoSEQ multiplex PCR. The sample consists of about 150,000 clones, around nine tenths of them appearing once. The sample comprised PBMCs. The receptors here all came from a woman aged 30 to 39 in good health and CMV-seronegative.

The chain carries TRBV28 and TRBJ2-2, with 15 bases lining up with TRBD2. The V gene end was trimmed by 1 base and the J gene end by 9 bases; junction bases not matched to a gene: 6. Germline assignment: CDR1 MDHEN and CDR2 SYDVKM. CDR3 length: 17 residues. The CDR3 region is CASSLSRTSGRAWELFF. The CDR3 DNA is TGTGCCAGCAGTTTATCTAGGACTAGCGGGAGGGCCTGGGAGCTGTTTTTT. The variable domain in full, completed from reference TRBV28 and TRBJ2-2, reads DVKVTQSSRYLVKRTGEKVFLECVQDMDHENMFWYRQDPGLGLRLIYFSYDVKMKEKGDIPEGYSVSREKKERFSLILESASTNQTSMYLCASSLSRTSGRAWELFFGEGSRLTVL.

This rearrangement joins TRBV4-2 to TRBJ2-3, with D maybe TRBD2 (6 bases). Germline CDR1 is LGHNA and CDR2 is YNFKEQ. V was clipped by 4 bases and J by 0 bases, with 14 bases between them. The CDR3 runs to 16 residues. DNA of the CDR3: TGTGCCAGCAGCCCGCGGGGCGGGATGAGCACAGATACGCAGTATTTT. It encodes CASSPRGGMSTDTQYF.

The V gene is TRBV7-2, the J gene TRBJ2-1; 8 nucleotides align to TRBD1. The CDR3 extends over 17 amino acids. V was pared by 5 bases and J by 0 bases, with 9 bases of the junction left unmatched. Germline V lookup: CDR1 SGHTA, CDR2 FQGNSA. CDR3 DNA sequence: TGTGCCAGCAGCCCAGGGGGCCTCACCCCCTCCTACAATGAGCAGTTCTTC. It encodes CASSPGGLTPSYNEQFF.

This rearrangement joins TRBV7-9 to TRBJ2-3, with 7 bases that match TRBD2. After removal of 5 bases from V and 1 base from J, the junction contained 12 bases not matched to a gene. Germline V gives CDR1 SEHNR, CDR2 FQNEAQ (reference sequence). CDR3 length equals 17 residues. CDR3 loop: CASSLQWGGGGTDTQYF. The CDR3 region has the DNA TGTGCCAGCAGCCTCCAGTGGGGTGGGGGGGGCACAGATACGCAGTATTTT.

The rearrangement joins TRBV2 to TRBJ2-1; tentatively, D is TRBD1 (5 bases). The CDR3 spans 14 residues. Looked up from germline, CDR1 is SNHLY and CDR2 is FYNNEI. Trimming removed 1 base at V and 1 base at J, with 5 bases between. CDR3 in amino acids: CASSEDRSYNEQFF. The CDR3 nucleotides read TGTGCCAGCAGTGAAGACAGGTCCTACAATGAGCAGTTCTTC.

V and J are TRBV14 and TRBJ2-1; TRBD2 aligns across 11 bases. The CDR3 length is 16 residues. The germline V gene has CDR1 SGHDN and CDR2 FVKESK. V lost 4 bases, J lost 5 bases, and 7 bases stayed unmatched. CDR3 region: CASSRPGTSGHNEQFF. CDR3 coding DNA: TGTGCCAGCAGCCGACCCGGGACTAGCGGACACAATGAGCAGTTCTTC.

The chain uses TRBV7-9 and TRBJ1-1; D might be TRBD1 (6 bases). Trimming removed 1 base from V and 1 base from J, with 10 bases in between. The CDR3 has 15 residues. CDR1 and CDR2 (germline): SEHNR, FQNEAQ (reference sequence). The CDR3 bases are TGTGCCAGCAGCTTAGAAGGGGGGGGGAACACTGAAGCTTTCTTT. Encoded protein: CASSLEGGGNTEAFF.

The J gene is TRBJ2-2, the V gene TRBV30, with D possibly matching TRBD1 (5 bases). CDR3 length: 11 amino acids. Germline loops: CDR1 GTSNPN, CDR2 SVGIG (reference sequence). Written as DNA, the CDR3 is TGTGTGCAGGGTGGTTGGGGGGAGCTGTTTTTT. Its translation is CVQGGWGELFF.

V usage is TRBV5-1 and J usage is TRBJ2-3, with TRBD2 matching 8 bases. CDR3 length: 15 residues. CDR1 SGHRS and CDR2 YFSETQ come from the germline V gene. V trimming: 2 bases; J trimming: 10 bases; junction bases outside the gene matches: 12. The CDR3 DNA reads as TGCGCCAGCAGCTTATCCGTCCGCGGGAGGCCCGCGCAGTATTTT. It translates to CASSLSVRGRPAQYF.

The gene calls are TRBV30 and TRBJ1-1, with 7 nucleotides matching TRBD1. V lost 0 bases, J lost 0 bases, and 4 bases stayed unmatched. The germline gives CDR1 GTSNPN, CDR2 SVGIG (reference sequence). This CDR3 has 15 residues. The CDR3 sequence: CAWSVFGTVNTEAFF. The CDR3 DNA follows: TGTGCCTGGAGTGTATTTGGGACAGTGAACACTGAAGCTTTCTTT.

The rearrangement uses TRBV11-2 and TRBJ2-1; 8 nucleotides align to TRBD2. CDR3 length: 16 amino acids. The V and J ends lost 1 base and 6 bases, in that order; junction bases with no gene match: 8. Germline V gives CDR1 SGHAT, CDR2 FQNNGV. Here the CDR3 reads CASSLGRGGSTNEQFF. In DNA, the CDR3 is TGTGCCAGCAGCTTAGGCCGGGGGGGTAGTACCAATGAGCAGTTCTTC.

The table lists this clone with a few counts. The rearrangement uses TRBV6-4 and TRBJ2-7; TRBD1 matches 7 bases. The CDR3 is 13 residues long. Germline assignment: CDR1 MRHNA and CDR2 SNTAGT. J gave up 6 bases and V 4 bases, and 6 bases lay outside the gene matches. The CDR3 sequence is CASSVPGQSEQYF. DNA for the CDR3: TGTGCCAGCAGTGTCCCGGGACAGTCCGAGCAGTACTTC.

This chain connects TRBV15 to TRBJ1-2, with a possible D match to TRBD1 (5 bases). The CDR3 is 16 amino acids. The germline V gene has CDR1 LNHNV and CDR2 YYDKDF (reference sequence). V was trimmed by 3 bases and J by 4 bases, leaving 18 bases between them. CDR3 coding DNA: TGTGCCACCAGCAGTCCTGGGGCAGGGAGGGTCTATGGCTACACCTTC. Amino acids: CATSSPGAGRVYGYTF.

V usage is TRBV7-2 and J usage is TRBJ2-7; 11 bases fit TRBD2. Germline V CDR1 and CDR2: SGHTA, FQGNSA. After removal of 6 bases from V and 6 bases from J, the junction contained 7 bases not matched to a gene. The CDR3 length is 14 residues. CDR3 in DNA: TGTGCCAGCAGTTACGCCGGGACTAGCGGCGAGCAGTACTTC. It is translated as CASSYAGTSGEQYF.

The rearrangement links TRBV6-1 to TRBJ2-7; 7 positions match TRBD1. Looked up from germline, CDR1 is MNHNS and CDR2 is SASEGT. The V segment lost 7 bases and the J segment 4 bases; nucleotides outside the gene matches: 4. The CDR3 covers 12 residues. CDR3 protein: CASTRDRYEQYF. In DNA, the CDR3 is TGTGCCAGCACTAGGGACAGATACGAGCAGTACTTC.